The clone carrying this T cell receptor beta chain showed up just a few times. The target antigen is unknown. This CDR3 region has 14 residues. CDR1 SGHDT and CDR2 YYEEEE come from the germline V gene. V was shortened by 0 bases and J by 3 bases, with 10 bases between the two germline ends. Once RNA had been extracted, it was reverse transcribed into cDNA to act as the sequencing template. Here immunoSEQ multiplex PCR was the method, and the copy in TCRdb shows in-frame clones only, minus some. The table lists about 70,000 clones, roughly 44% of them singletons. These data are taken from a study of CD8+ T cells in alopecia areata. The overall study: In an open-label trial, patients got 5 to 10 mg tofacitinib twice daily. Study-wide results and limits: Sequences from scalp samples also cover resident alphabeta T cells of normal skin. Clonality was higher in lesional than normal scalp, especially in alopecia totalis/universalis.

Sequencing was performed on CD8+ T cells sorted from blood, taken at week 0. The receptor's source is a human donor with alopecia areata. The chain carries TRBV5-6 and TRBJ2-7; D ambiguous. The CDR3 loop reads CASSLGSSFYEQYF. In DNA form, the CDR3 reads TGTGCCAGCAGCTTGGGGTCATCTTTCTACGAGCAGTACTTC.